The clone carrying this T cell receptor beta chain has ten or more counts. This sample was taken from a study of blood T cell repertoires in COVID-19. Looking at the study overall: Spain, Italy and the United States supplied samples that represented acute and convalescent COVID-19.

As originally analysed: Estimation of nucleated cell counts relied on the amplification of reference gene primers. Data came from immunoSEQ multiplex PCR; TCRdb stores just in-frame clones and leaves some out. Clone size and the V and J calls come from that table; the DNA yielded D and trimming. The table has about 140,000 clones, about 80% seen once. Germline lookup yields CDR1 SGHVS and CDR2 FQNEAQ. The CDR3 loop spans 17 amino acids. The germline V and J ends were trimmed by 1 base and 0 bases, with 13 bases remaining between them. The chain joins TRBV7-8 to TRBJ1-3; D remains unclear. This receptor was taken from an older man who had recovered from COVID-19. The sample was peripheral blood. The chain's CDR3 is CASSLVGQQSSGNTIYF. In DNA, the CDR3 is TGTGCCAGCAGCTTAGTGGGCCAACAGAGCTCTGGAAACACCATATATTTT.